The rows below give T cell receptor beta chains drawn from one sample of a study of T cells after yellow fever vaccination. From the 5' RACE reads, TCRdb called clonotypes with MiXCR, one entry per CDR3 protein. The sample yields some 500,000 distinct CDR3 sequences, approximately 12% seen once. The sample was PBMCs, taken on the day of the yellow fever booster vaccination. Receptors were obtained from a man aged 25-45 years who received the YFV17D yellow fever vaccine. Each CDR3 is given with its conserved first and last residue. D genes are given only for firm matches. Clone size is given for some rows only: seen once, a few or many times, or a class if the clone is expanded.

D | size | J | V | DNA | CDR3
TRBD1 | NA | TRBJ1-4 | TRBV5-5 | TGTGCCAGCAGCTACCTGGACGGCGCAGGGGGTGGAAAACTGTTTTTT | CASSYLDGAGGGKLFF
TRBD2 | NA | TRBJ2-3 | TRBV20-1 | TGCAGTGCCGAAGAGACTAGCGGGACAGATACGCAGTATTTT | CSAEETSGTDTQYF
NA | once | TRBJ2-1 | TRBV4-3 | TGCGCCAGCAGCCAAGATCTCGCCAACAGGTACAATGAGCAGTTCTTC | CASSQDLANRYNEQFF
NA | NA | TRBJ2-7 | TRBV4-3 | TGCGCCAGCAGCCAAGCTCAGGGGGCGGGAGACGAGCAGTACTTC | CASSQAQGAGDEQYF
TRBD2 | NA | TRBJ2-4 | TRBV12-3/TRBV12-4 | TGTGCCAGCAACCTGGGGGGGGCCAAAAACATTCAGTACTTC | CASNLGGAKNIQYF
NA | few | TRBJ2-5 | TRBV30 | TGTGCCTGGAGTTTGGCAAAGACCCAGTACTTC | CAWSLAKTQYF
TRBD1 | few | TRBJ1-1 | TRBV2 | TGTGCCAGTGAAGAGGGACAGGGATACACTGAAGCTTTCTTT | CASEEGQGYTEAFF
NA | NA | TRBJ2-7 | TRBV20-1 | TGCAGTGCGAAGGGGGGGGGAACAGGGTCTATCGAGCAGTACTTC | CSAKGGGTGSIEQYF
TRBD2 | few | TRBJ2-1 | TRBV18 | TGTGCCACCACATCAGCGGGAGGGCCTTGGAATGAGCAGTTCTTC | CATTSAGGPWNEQFF
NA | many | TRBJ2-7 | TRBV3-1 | TGTGCCAGCAGCCCGGAACCTTCCTACGAGCAGTACTTC | CASSPEPSYEQYF
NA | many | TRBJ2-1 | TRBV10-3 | TGTGCCGTCACCCCTGCGGCTAGCTCCTACAATGAGCAGTTCTTC | CAVTPAASSYNEQFF
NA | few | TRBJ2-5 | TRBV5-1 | TGCGCCAGCAGCTCCTCCAGGGCCCAGTACTTC | CASSSSRAQYF
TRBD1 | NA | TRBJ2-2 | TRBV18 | TGTGCCAGCTCACCCTTTGACAGGGCAAACACCGGGGAGCTGTTTTTT | CASSPFDRANTGELFF
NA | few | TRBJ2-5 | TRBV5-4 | TGTGCCAGCAGCTTTACAGCTGAAGAGACCCAGTACTTC | CASSFTAEETQYF
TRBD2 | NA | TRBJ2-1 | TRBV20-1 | TGCAGTGCTAGGTCCTCCGGGACTAGCGGTAACAATGAGCAGTTCTTC | CSARSSGTSGNNEQFF
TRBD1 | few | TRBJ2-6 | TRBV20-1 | TGCAGTGCGATCCCTCAGGGGGCTGGGGCCAACGTCCTGACTTTC | CSAIPQGAGANVLTF
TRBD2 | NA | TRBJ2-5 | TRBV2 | TGTGCCAGCAGTCCCTTCGGACTAGCGGGCCAAGAGACCCAGTACTTC | CASSPFGLAGQETQYF
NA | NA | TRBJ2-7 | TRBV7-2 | TGTGCCAGCAGCTTATGGGCTCCATTGCCCTACGAGCAGTACTTC | CASSLWAPLPYEQYF
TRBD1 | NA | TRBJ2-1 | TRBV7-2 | TGTGCCAGCAGCTTAGTGACAGGGAACAATGAGCAGTTCTTC | CASSLVTGNNEQFF
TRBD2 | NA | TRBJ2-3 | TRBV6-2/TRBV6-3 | TGTGCCAGCACCCAAGGGAGCGGGAGACCCACAGATACGCAGTATTTT | CASTQGSGRPTDTQYF
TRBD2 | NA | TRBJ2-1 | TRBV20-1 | TGCAGTGCCGTAGCGGGAGGAAGGTATGAGCAGTTCTTC | CSAVAGGRYEQFF
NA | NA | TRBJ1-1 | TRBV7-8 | TGTGCCAGCAGCTCCACCCCGACAGGGAACACTGAAGCTTTCTTT | CASSSTPTGNTEAFF
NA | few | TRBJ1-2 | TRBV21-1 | TGTGCCAGCAGGTCCACAGGGAGAGATGGCTACACCTTC | CASRSTGRDGYTF
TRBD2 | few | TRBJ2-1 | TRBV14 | TGTGCCAGCAGCCAAGGACTAGCGGGAGGGAAAGCCTACAATGAGCAGTTCTTC | CASSQGLAGGKAYNEQFF
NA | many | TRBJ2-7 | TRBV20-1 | TGCAGTGCCCCCTCCGGGGACTTATACGAGCAGTACTTC | CSAPSGDLYEQYF
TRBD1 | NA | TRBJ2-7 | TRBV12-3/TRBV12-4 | TGTGCCAGCAGCCGTAGGACAGGGGACTACGAGCAGTACTTC | CASSRRTGDYEQYF